This T cell receptor beta chain emerged from a study of control samples from healthy donors and cancer patients. The CDR3 has 13 amino acids. CDR1 is SGHAT and CDR2 is FQDESV in the germline V gene (reference sequence). V lost 4 bases and J lost 2, with 8 bases in between. The method was immunoSEQ multiplex PCR; TCRdb's version includes in-frame clones alone and lacks a portion of them. The sample records under 450,000 clones, about 93% being singletons. The TCR sequence derives from a middle-aged man with head and neck cancer. Sequencing was carried out using PBMCs. V and J are TRBV11-1 and TRBJ1-1; D unclear. The CDR3 sequence is CASSSRTNTEAFF. In DNA form, the CDR3 reads TGTGCCAGCAGCTCCAGGACCAACACTGAAGCTTTCTTT.